Here is one TCR beta chain with its context. CDR1 and CDR2 (germline): ENHRY, SYGVKD. The CDR3 is 13 amino acids. Trimming stripped 3 bases from V and 4 bases from J, with 6 bases between. How the authors handled the data: The assay estimated nucleated cells by amplifying reference gene primers. TCRdb keeps only in-frame clones here, not all; method: immunoSEQ multiplex PCR. That table supplies the V and J calls and clone size; D and trimming were determined from the DNA. The sample has around 320,000 clones, roughly 85% seen once; the top ten hold approximately 7.9%. The data are from a study of blood T cell repertoires in COVID-19. Across the whole study: T cells, B-cell-depleted T cells, or PBMCs provided the cDNA or gDNA that served as material.

The origin of this receptor is a human donor in a cohort sampled during active COVID-19. J is TRBJ2-2 and V is TRBV10-3; weak D call: TRBD1 (6 bases). The sequencing sample was made of peripheral blood. CDR3 protein: CAISEGGTGELFF. DNA of the CDR3: TGTGCCATCAGTGAAGGGGGCACCGGGGAGCTGTTTTTT.